The sample holds one count of the clone carrying this T cell receptor beta chain. These data belong to a study of blood T cell repertoires in COVID-19. At the level of the study: Spain, Italy and the United States supplied samples that represented acute and convalescent COVID-19. PBMCs, B-cell-depleted T cells, or T cells were the source of the cDNA or gDNA that made up the material.

Authors' methods: Nucleated cell number was recorded as an estimate derived from reference gene primer amplification. Some clones are missing from TCRdb's copy, which holds only in-frame ones; the method was immunoSEQ multiplex PCR. That table supplies the V and J calls and clone size; D and trimming were determined from the DNA. The sample consists of about 490,000 clones, 80% to 90% of them appearing once. The trim removed 6 bases at V and 1 base at J, leaving 7 bases unmatched. The CDR3 is made up of 15 amino acids. Germline-derived CDR1 and CDR2 are LNHDA and SQIVND (reference sequence). This receptor was identified in a human donor in a cohort sampled during active COVID-19. The chain employs TRBV19 and TRBJ2-7; 9 bases are shared with TRBD2. Sequenced sample: peripheral blood. The CDR3 DNA reads as TGTGCCAGTAGACCTAAGCGGGAGGCTTCCTACGAGCAGTACTTC. Amino acids: CASRPKREASYEQYF.